A single sample gave rise to the 8 T cell receptor beta chains below, sequenced in a study of blood T cell repertoires in COVID-19. Assay used: immunoSEQ multiplex PCR; TCRdb lists only in-frame clones, some missing. The data show roughly 92,000 clones, around 87% seen once. Material for sequencing was peripheral blood. These receptors came from a woman older than 75 with active or convalescent COVID-19.

The chain links TRBV11-2 to TRBJ1-3; a weak D match, TRBD1 (5 bases). V gave up 3 bases and J gave up 0 bases, with 9 bases separating them. Germline CDR1 and CDR2: SGHAT and FQNNGV. This CDR3 is 15 amino acids long. The CDR3 DNA sequence: TGTGCCAGCAGCTTCCAGGGTTTCTCTGGAAACACCATATATTTT. Protein product: CASSFQGFSGNTIYF.

The chain has TRBV12-3 or TRBV12-4 and TRBJ1-1, with a weak D call TRBD1 (6 bases). Deletions cut 6 bases from V and 6 bases from J, with 11 bases between. The CDR3 consists of 12 residues. Here the CDR3 DNA reads TGTGCCAGCAGATCACAGGGCTCTGAAGCTTTCTTT. Translated, it gives CASRSQGSEAFF.

The rearrangement uses TRBV28 and TRBJ2-3, with TRBD2 identical over 8 bases. Trimming cost V 6 bases and J 6 bases; bases outside gene matches: 5. Per germline, CDR1 MDHEN and CDR2 SYDVKM. CDR3 size: 13 residues. CDR3 coding DNA: TGTGCCAGCAGGGGAGCGGGAGATGATACGCAGTATTTT. Translation: CASRGAGDDTQYF. Based on the CDR3 plus reference TRBV28 and TRBJ2-3, the full variable domain is DVKVTQSSRYLVKRTGEKVFLECVQDMDHENMFWYRQDPGLGLRLIYFSYDVKMKEKGDIPEGYSVSREKKERFSLILESASTNQTSMYLCASRGAGDDTQYFGPGTRLTVL.

J is TRBJ2-7 and V is TRBV5-1; 14 bases fit TRBD2. This CDR3 spans 21 amino acids. V lost 0 bases, J lost 0 bases, and 14 bases stayed unmatched. Germline V gene sequence: CDR1 SGHRS, CDR2 YFSETQ. In DNA form, the CDR3 reads TGCGCCAGCAGCTTGGCCTCGTCCGGGACTAGCGGGAGTGCCAGCTCCTACGAGCAGTACTTC. As protein: CASSLASSGTSGSASSYEQYF.

In nucleotides, the CDR3 is TGTGCCAGCACCCTGGAGGCGGGAGGGCCAGATACGCAGTATTTT. Residues: CASTLEAGGPDTQYF. The chain is built from TRBV28 and TRBJ2-3, with 9 bases matching TRBD2. CDR3 size: 15 residues. J gave up 4 bases and V 7 bases, and 9 bases lay outside the gene matches. Germline assignment: CDR1 MDHEN and CDR2 SYDVKM.

This chain connects TRBV9 to TRBJ2-3, with 10 bases matching TRBD2. Germline CDR1 reads SGDLS; CDR2 reads YYNGEE. Trimming took 3 bases from V and 0 from J; bases not matched to a gene: 4. This CDR3 comprises 16 residues. The CDR3 DNA sequence: TGTGCCAGCAGCGGTAGCGGGAGGCCTAGCACAGATACGCAGTATTTT. Protein: CASSGSGRPSTDTQYF.

The chain uses TRBV5-1 and TRBJ2-7, with D tentatively TRBD1 (6 bases). The V gene's germline CDR1 is SGHRS and CDR2 YFSETQ. V lost 2 bases and J 5 bases, leaving 23 bases between the germline ends. There are 17 residues in the CDR3. The CDR3 coding sequence is TGCGCCAGCAGCTTCATGTCGGGGAACAGGGTGGGCGACGAGCAGTACTTC. This translates into CASSFMSGNRVGDEQYF.

V is TRBV28 and J is TRBJ2-2; D is uncertain. Germline CDR1 MDHEN, CDR2 SYDVKM. The CDR3 has 16 amino acids. V lost 4 bases and J 3 bases, leaving 15 bases between the germline ends. Here the CDR3 reads CASSSKLPLDTGELFF. The DNA of the CDR3 is TGTGCCAGCAGTTCTAAATTACCCCTGGACACCGGGGAGCTGTTTTTT.